This section outlines one T cell receptor (beta chain) sequence together with its context. V was clipped by 4 bases and J by 2 bases; unmatched bases: 6. Germline lookup yields CDR1 SGDLS and CDR2 YYNGEE. The CDR3 is 15 amino acids. This specimen belongs to a study of technical replicates of blood from several donors. TCRdb's table, derived via immunoSEQ multiplex PCR, lists solely in-frame clones and lacks some. Here the sample spans tens of thousands of clones, approximately 98% being singletons. Sequencing used T cells isolated from PBMCs. The chain recombines TRBV9 with TRBJ2-1; 7 bases fit TRBD2. The TCR was taken from a human donor in good health. DNA for the CDR3: TGTGCCAGCAGCCCTCAAGCGGGAACCTACAATGAGCAGTTCTTC. The encoded protein is CASSPQAGTYNEQFF. The full variable domain, with the rest looked up from reference TRBV9 and TRBJ2-1, is DSGVTQTPKHLITATGQRVTLRCSPRSGDLSVYWYQQSLDQGLQFLIQYYNGEERAKGNILERFSAQQFPDLHSELNLSSLELGDSALYFCASSPQAGTYNEQFFGPGTRLTVL.